This note documents a single TCR beta chain sequence. The sample originates from a study of control samples from healthy donors and cancer patients. Method: immunoSEQ multiplex PCR; TCRdb's copy keeps in-frame clones and lacks some. This sample has 130,000 or so clones, with roughly 94% found just once. CDR1 and CDR2 from the germline V gene are SGHDT and YYEEEE. The CDR3 is 12 amino acids. Trimming removed 1 base at V and 11 bases at J, with 9 bases between. The V and J genes are TRBV5-6 and TRBJ1-4; no clear D. The TCR originated in a middle-aged man in good health. Sequences were obtained from blood. Here the CDR3 DNA reads TGTGCCAGCAGCTTGAGTGGGAAGAAACTGTTTTTT. Translating gives CASSLSGKKLFF.